The next 26 T cell receptor beta chains were all read from a single sample in a study of radiotherapy plus CTLA-4 blockade in lung cancer (dated by TCRdb to the late 2010s). Libraries were constructed by the immunoSEQ multiplex PCR assay. This is the immuneACCESS table as TCRdb keeps it, with only in-frame sequences that have V and J called. A part of the clones is gone; compared with another copy, unresolved V genes explain less than half, and the rest is unexplained. The sample profile shows about 97,000 clones; 60% to 75% of them were found once. Together, the top ten hold 2.5% to 3.5% of the sample. The source material was peripheral blood, sampled from a patient treated with radiotherapy plus ipilimumab. These receptors were taken from a human donor with non-small cell lung cancer who had a partial response to radiotherapy plus ipilimumab. Some clones in this sample may be carry-over from other donors' samples.

The gene calls are TRBV5-1 and TRBJ2-5; 10 bases line up with TRBD2. The CDR3 consists of 16 residues. The germline V gene has CDR1 SGHRS and CDR2 YFSETQ. V was clipped by 3 bases and J by 5 bases; unmatched bases: 10. In DNA, the CDR3 is TGCGCCAGCAGCTACAAAACTAGCGGGACTCCGGAGACCCAGTACTTC. Amino acid sequence: CASSYKTSGTPETQYF.

By sample share, this clone is medium-sized. This chain connects TRBV5-5 to TRBJ2-7; D might be TRBD1 (5 bases). The CDR3 spans 15 residues. From germline, CDR1 is SGHKS and CDR2 YYEKEE (reference sequence). Trimming cost V 3 bases and J 1 base, with 14 bases left between them. DNA of the CDR3: TGTGCCAGCAGCTACCGCAGGGAAGAGTCCTACGAGCAGTACTTC. As protein: CASSYRREESYEQYF.

The rearrangement links TRBV5-4 to TRBJ2-5; possibly TRBD2 for D (7 bases). Germline CDR1 reads SGHNT; CDR2 reads YYREEE (reference sequence). The CDR3 has 15 amino acids. V was pared by 2 bases and J by 5 bases, with 16 bases between. DNA for the CDR3: TGTGCCAGCAGCTTTAAGGGGGAGGGCGGGGAGACCCAGTACTTC. Its protein is CASSFKGEGGETQYF. Looking up the rest from reference TRBV5-4 and TRBJ2-5 gives the full variable domain: ETGVTQSPTHLIKTRGQQVTLRCSSQSGHNTVSWYQQALGQGPQFIFQYYREEENGRGNFPPRFSGLQFPNYSSELNVNALELDDSALYLCASSFKGEGGETQYFGPGTRLLVL.

The CDR3 region has the DNA TGTGCCAGCAGTCCCTTGAGGCTAGGCGATGAAAAACTGTTTTTT. The encoded protein is CASSPLRLGDEKLFF. The V call is TRBV28, the J call TRBJ1-4; D ambiguous. V lost 5 bases, J lost 6 bases, and 16 bases lay in between. CDR3 size: 15 residues. Germline CDR1 MDHEN, CDR2 SYDVKM.

Only a few counts were recorded for this clone. V usage is TRBV19 and J usage is TRBJ2-1; 9 bases are shared with TRBD1. The CDR3 totals 15 residues. Germline CDR1 LNHDA, CDR2 SQIVND (reference sequence). Trimming took 4 bases from V and 3 from J; bases not matched to a gene: 4. The CDR3 bases are TGTGCCAGTAGTAGACCGGGACAGGGCTACAATGAGCAGTTCTTC. Protein product: CASSRPGQGYNEQFF. Together with reference TRBV19 and TRBJ2-1, the CDR3 gives the full variable domain: DGGITQSPKYLFRKEGQNVTLSCEQNLNHDAMYWYRQDPGQGLRLIYYSQIVNDFQKGDIAEGYSVSREKKESFPLTVTSAQKNPTAFYLCASSRPGQGYNEQFFGPGTRLTVL.

This clone was seen once. V usage is TRBV5-6 and J usage is TRBJ2-1, with D perhaps matching TRBD2 (5 bases). CDR1 SGHDT and CDR2 YYEEEE come from the germline V gene. The ends were cut back, 4 bases at V and 0 bases at J, with 14 bases in the middle. The CDR3 contains 16 residues. The CDR3 DNA sequence: TGTGCCAGCAGCCGGAGGATGAGTGGCTCCTACAATGAGCAGTTCTTC. Translating it yields CASSRRMSGSYNEQFF.

The chain has TRBV7-8 and TRBJ2-3; tentatively, D is TRBD1 (6 bases). Looked up from germline, CDR1 is SGHVS and CDR2 is FQNEAQ. Between the trimmed V and J ends, which lost 5 bases and 1 base, there was a span of 10 bases. The CDR3 totals 14 residues. The CDR3 sequence: CASSDRWGTDTQYF. CDR3 DNA: TGTGCCAGCAGCGACAGGTGGGGCACAGATACGCAGTATTTT.

In its sample, this clone was seen many times. CDR3 protein: CASKGLWTSGSNTQYF. The DNA of the CDR3 is TGTGCCAGCAAGGGGCTCTGGACTAGCGGGAGTAATACGCAGTATTTT. This sequence joins TRBV28 and TRBJ2-3; TRBD2 matches 13 bases. The CDR3 has 16 residues. Germline CDR1 MDHEN, CDR2 SYDVKM. With 7 bases clipped from V and 7 bases from J, the junction kept 11 bases outside the gene matches.

The chain uses TRBV7-2 and TRBJ1-5; TRBD1 matches 7 bases. Trimming took 7 bases from V and 4 from J; bases not matched to a gene: 4. The CDR3 runs to 13 residues. CDR1 SGHTA and CDR2 FQGNSA come from the germline V gene. The CDR3 DNA is TGTGCCAGCACCAGACAGGGAAATCAGCCCCAGCATTTT. It encodes CASTRQGNQPQHF.

The chain recombines TRBV7-2 with TRBJ1-1; 7 bases match TRBD1. Germline V gene lookup returns CDR1 SGHTA and CDR2 FQGNSA. V shed 5 bases and J 10 bases; nucleotides not matched to a gene: 10. The CDR3 runs to 13 residues. In DNA form, the CDR3 reads TGTGCCAGCAGCATCCGACAGGGAACAGCAGCTTTCTTT. Its translation is CASSIRQGTAAFF.

The chain couples TRBV6-6 to TRBJ1-5; 10 positions agree with TRBD1. V lost 8 bases, J lost 4 bases, and 5 bases stayed unmatched. CDR1 and CDR2 (germline): MNHNY, SVGAGI (reference sequence). The CDR3 is 14 residues long. CDR3 residues: CASGQGVRNQPQHF. The CDR3 DNA reads as TGTGCCAGCGGACAGGGGGTTCGGAATCAGCCCCAGCATTTT.

This chain joins TRBV19 and TRBJ1-6; a possible D gene is TRBD1 (6 bases). CDR1 and CDR2 from the germline V gene are LNHDA and SQIVND (reference sequence). This CDR3 spans 16 amino acids. Trimming left V 1 base short and J 7 bases short, with 14 bases between. CDR3 region: CASSIGFGTGNSPLHF. CDR3 nucleotide sequence: TGTGCCAGTAGTATAGGTTTCGGAACAGGGAATTCACCCCTCCACTTT. Complete variable domain (other parts from reference TRBV19 and TRBJ1-6): DGGITQSPKYLFRKEGQNVTLSCEQNLNHDAMYWYRQDPGQGLRLIYYSQIVNDFQKGDIAEGYSVSREKKESFPLTVTSAQKNPTAFYLCASSIGFGTGNSPLHFGNGTRLTVT.

The J gene is TRBJ2-1, the V gene TRBV7-2, with TRBD1 matching over 8 bases. V shed 5 bases and J 12 bases; nucleotides not matched to a gene: 15. Germline V gives CDR1 SGHTA, CDR2 FQGNSA. The CDR3 is made up of 15 amino acids. CDR3: CASSPGQGLLRGQFF. The DNA for the CDR3 is TGTGCCAGCAGCCCCGGACAGGGTTTGTTAAGGGGGCAGTTCTTC. The full variable domain, completed using reference TRBV7-2 and TRBJ2-1, is GAGVSQSPSNKVTEKGKDVELRCDPISGHTALYWYRQSLGQGLEFLIYFQGNSAPDKSGLPSDRFSAERTGGSVSTLTIQRTQQEDSAVYLCASSPGQGLLRGQFFGPGTRLTVL.

This clone was found once. This chain uses TRBV19 with TRBJ1-1, with D possibly matching TRBD1 (6 bases). This CDR3 contains 13 residues. The germline gives CDR1 LNHDA, CDR2 SQIVND (reference sequence). Trimming took 6 bases from V and 4 from J, leaving 12 bases between them. The CDR3 DNA is TGTGCCAGTAGGAATACAGGGAGCACTGAAGCTTTCTTT. Residues: CASRNTGSTEAFF.

This sequence joins TRBV27 and TRBJ2-1; 9 nucleotides align to TRBD2. The CDR3 length is 15 residues. Germline CDR1 is MNHEY and CDR2 is SMNVEV (reference sequence). V shed 5 bases and J 4 bases; nucleotides not matched to a gene: 6. This chain's CDR3 is CASSQSGGTYNEQFF. The CDR3 coding sequence is TGTGCCAGCAGTCAGAGCGGGGGGACTTACAATGAGCAGTTCTTC.

The chain joins TRBV19 to TRBJ1-2, with D hard to call. Trimming cost V 5 bases and J 6 bases, with 10 bases left between them. Germline V gene sequence: CDR1 LNHDA, CDR2 SQIVND (reference sequence). The CDR3 sequence is 12 residues long. The CDR3 region has the DNA TGTGCCAGTAGTGAACTGCGGGATGGCTACACCTTC. As protein: CASSELRDGYTF.

The chain carries TRBV9 and TRBJ2-5; TRBD1 is a possible D gene (5 bases). This CDR3 region has 18 residues. The germline V and J ends were trimmed by 4 bases and 3 bases, with 25 bases remaining between them. CDR1 is SGDLS, CDR2 YYNGEE, per germline. The CDR3, as DNA: TGTGCCAGCAGCCCCCTGGACCAGGGAAGGGTGGGCAAAGAGACCCAGTACTTC. Translation gives CASSPLDQGRVGKETQYF.

This clone has only a few counts. The chain uses TRBV9 and TRBJ2-7; D may be TRBD1 (5 bases). V lost 0 bases to trimming and J lost 2 bases, with 12 bases between them. Germline loops: CDR1 SGDLS, CDR2 YYNGEE. The CDR3 spans 15 residues. CDR3 amino acids: CASSVGLAGTYEQYF. In nucleotides, the CDR3 is TGTGCCAGCAGCGTAGGGTTAGCAGGGACCTACGAGCAGTACTTC. Full variable domain (outside the CDR3, taken from reference TRBV9 and TRBJ2-7): DSGVTQTPKHLITATGQRVTLRCSPRSGDLSVYWYQQSLDQGLQFLIQYYNGEERAKGNILERFSAQQFPDLHSELNLSSLELGDSALYFCASSVGLAGTYEQYFGPGTRLTVT.

The J gene is TRBJ1-4, the V gene TRBV18; 10 bases line up with TRBD1. From germline, CDR1 is KGHSH and CDR2 LQKENI. Trimming cost V 6 bases and J 7 bases; bases outside gene matches: 5. The length of the CDR3 is 14 residues. The CDR3 nucleotides are TGTGCCAGCTCCCTTGGACAGGGGGGTGAAAAACTGTTTTTT. This encodes CASSLGQGGEKLFF.

This clone occurred once. The chain carries TRBV7-2 and TRBJ1-1; TRBD1 matches 7 bases. The trim removed 6 bases at V and 4 bases at J, leaving 14 bases unmatched. Germline assignment: CDR1 SGHTA and CDR2 FQGNSA. This CDR3 has 16 residues. CDR3 sequence reads: CASSKTGARRSTEAFF. Written as DNA, the CDR3 is TGTGCCAGCAGTAAAACAGGGGCCCGTCGGAGCACTGAAGCTTTCTTT.

The rearrangement uses TRBV6-5 and TRBJ1-4; unclear D gene. Germline loops: CDR1 MNHEY, CDR2 SVGAGI. The germline V and J ends were trimmed by 0 bases and 15 bases, with 20 bases remaining between them. The CDR3 is 15 amino acids. This chain's CDR3 is CASSYSEGGLGRLFF. The CDR3, as DNA: TGTGCCAGCAGTTACTCGGAGGGTGGTTTAGGTCGTTTGTTTTTT.

The chain employs TRBV28 and TRBJ2-1; 12 bases agree with TRBD2. With 7 bases clipped from V and 16 bases from J, the junction kept 23 bases outside the gene matches. Germline loops: CDR1 MDHEN, CDR2 SYDVKM. The CDR3 runs 17 residues. The CDR3 region is CASTLGGASGRVRYSFF. The DNA of the CDR3 is TGTGCCAGCACCCTCGGGGGGGCTAGCGGGAGGGTCAGATACAGTTTCTTC.

For this clone: This sample also contains other DNA sequences that code for the same CDR3. The chain has TRBV6-5 and TRBJ1-2, with 9 bases matching TRBD1. J was trimmed by 6 bases and V by 2 bases; bases with no gene match: 1. This CDR3 spans 13 amino acids. CDR1 is MNHEY and CDR2 is SVGAGI in the germline V gene. CDR3: CASSYNRGHGYTF. In DNA form, the CDR3 reads TGTGCCAGCAGTTACAACAGGGGGCATGGCTACACCTTC.

This clone showed up just a few times. The genes are TRBV5-1 and TRBJ2-3, with a weak D call TRBD1 (5 bases). The CDR3 has 14 amino acids. The germline V gene has CDR1 SGHRS and CDR2 YFSETQ. With 3 bases removed from V and 1 base from J, the gap between germline ends came to 9 bases. In DNA, the CDR3 is TGCGCCAGCAGCTCGGAAGGGGGCACAGATACGCAGTATTTT. Protein sequence: CASSSEGGTDTQYF.

The chain has TRBV5-1 and TRBJ2-5, with 15 bases lining up with TRBD2. V dropped 0 bases and J dropped 4; count of bases not matched to a gene: 1. The CDR3 totals 16 residues. Germline V gene sequence: CDR1 SGHRS, CDR2 YFSETQ. CDR3 amino acids: CASSLAGLAGGETQYF. DNA for the CDR3: TGCGCCAGCAGCTTGGCGGGACTAGCGGGAGGAGAGACCCAGTACTTC.

J is TRBJ2-3 and V is TRBV7-3, with D possibly matching TRBD2 (5 bases). The CDR3 has 14 residues. The V end lost 2 bases, the J end lost 0 bases, and 6 bases lay between the germline ends. Germline V gene lookup returns CDR1 SGHTA and CDR2 FQGTGA. The CDR3: CASSLGLSTDTQYF. Written as DNA, the CDR3 is TGTGCCAGCAGCTTAGGACTTAGCACAGATACGCAGTATTTT.